This T cell receptor beta chain originates from a study of T cell repertoires in cytomegalovirus infection (dated by TCRdb to about 2019). Background for the entire study: Alongside well-studied HLA-B-restricted epitopes, the peptide stimulations were aimed at recently identified HLA-C-restricted CMV epitopes, whose presentation resists viral immunomodulation. Donor HLA type was relevant to the analysis, because carriage of CMV infection together with the matching HLA type was indicated by public TCR beta signatures. What the work shows at the level of the full study, not this receptor alone: The ex vivo response was dominated by HLA-C-restricted CMV-specific TCR beta clonotypes, which also provided the single most frequent clonotype in two of eight donors. Carriers of CMV infection plus the relevant HLA type were discriminated by the cumulative frequency of public TCR beta family members in the study cohort and in an independent roughly 400-donor cohort.

CDR1 and CDR2 are read off the germline V gene as MNHNS and SASEGT. The CDR3 contains 15 residues, cysteine and phenylalanine counted. The only DNA kept is the CDR3, 45 bases in frame from the first base. At the junction V is shortened by 10 bases and J by 5 bases; bases outside the gene matches: 10. The listed sequencing device is Illumina HiSeq 1500. TCRdb reprocessing: public reads trimmed at Q25 with fastp, clones called with MiXCR, in-frame beta chains kept. Rows matching on CDR3 protein sequence are summarized as one entry with the most common DNA and genes. Across this sample there are under 300,000 distinct CDR3 sequences, with less than 25% seen only once. About 20% of the sample is in the top ten clones. This clonotype was seen repeatedly, ten times or more. Its cognate antigen has yet to be identified. No qualities accompany the bases; no much larger clone lies one base away. Read against the paper, the sample's treatment or condition label means: in vitro stimulation with specific CMV peptide epitopes to enrich CMV-specific T cells.

The chain is encoded by TRBV6-1 joined to TRBJ2-2; 10 central nucleotides agree with TRBD2. Material: cultured PBMCs, obtained from culture after CMV antigen stimulation. The sequence derives from a human donor in good health (CMV status not recorded). Some clones in this sample may be carry-over from other donors' samples. The CDR3 protein sequence reads: CATLRTSGNTGELFF. The DNA sequence follows: TGTGCCACCCTGCGGACTAGCGGCAATACCGGGGAGCTGTTTTTT.